This T cell receptor (beta chain) is from a study of OX40 agonist ivuxolimab in advanced cancers. No patient had autoimmune disease or received systemic immunosuppression. Germline loops: CDR1 MGHRA, CDR2 YSYEKL. The CDR3 contains 14 residues. With 1 base removed from V and 0 bases from J, the gap between germline ends came to 4 bases. Profiled with immunoSEQ multiplex PCR; TCRdb holds only in-frame clones, not every one. Of some 20,000 clones listed, less than 90% were seen once; the top ten hold 11% to 15%. The J gene is TRBJ2-1, the V gene TRBV4-1; D is undetermined. This TCR was recovered from an adult with an advanced solid tumor such as melanoma, head and neck, liver or kidney cancer. The sample in question was CD4+ or CD8+ T cells sorted from blood, obtained in a trial of the OX40 agonist ivuxolimab. The CDR3 here is CASSQVVSYNEQFF. The CDR3 DNA follows: TGCGCCAGCAGCCAAGTTGTCTCCTACAATGAGCAGTTCTTC.